This T cell receptor beta chain was captured by sequencing in a study of control samples from healthy donors and cancer patients. This clone was picked up one time. The data were produced by immunoSEQ multiplex PCR, yet TCRdb's version contains in-frame clones alone and is incomplete. The sample carries about 160,000 clones, approximately 90% recorded once. The CDR3 is made up of 17 amino acids. Germline values: CDR1 LGHNA, CDR2 YNFKEQ. Trimming at V came to 5 bases and at J to 6 bases, leaving 14 bases not matched to a gene. This TCR was recovered from a man aged 25 to 45 in good health. The rearrangement uses TRBV4-2 and TRBJ2-3, with 10 positions matching TRBD2. The sequenced material came from blood. CDR3 sequence: CASSDFPLAGDLDTQYF. For the CDR3, the DNA is TGTGCCAGCAGCGATTTTCCGCTAGCGGGAGACTTGGATACGCAGTATTTT.